These 9 T cell receptor beta chains share one sample of origin, sequenced in a study of control samples from healthy donors and cancer patients. Here immunoSEQ multiplex PCR was the method, and the copy in TCRdb shows in-frame clones only, minus some. The sample holds tens of thousands of clones, 85% to 95% seen once. Specimen: blood. The source is a man younger than 45 in good health.

The rearrangement links TRBV5-4 to TRBJ1-2, with 8 bases aligning to TRBD1. Germline V CDR1 and CDR2: SGHNT, YYREEE (reference sequence). Losses at the gene ends were 0 bases for V and 4 bases for J; bases not matched to a gene: 5. This CDR3 region has 15 residues. CDR3 sequence (DNA): TGTGCCAGCAGCTTGGTGGGACAGGCTGCCTATGGCTACACCTTC. It is translated as CASSLVGQAAYGYTF.

This chain uses TRBV5-1 with TRBJ1-6; D is unresolved. V lost 4 bases and J 7 bases, leaving 9 bases between the germline ends. The CDR3 runs 13 residues. Looked up from germline, CDR1 is SGHRS and CDR2 is YFSETQ. CDR3 DNA: TGCGCCAGCAGCCAGAACGAAAATTCACCCCTCCACTTT. Translated, it gives CASSQNENSPLHF. Supplemented by reference TRBV5-1 and TRBJ1-6, the full variable domain reads KAGVTQTPRYLIKTRGQQVTLSCSPISGHRSVSWYQQTPGQGLQFLFEYFSETQRNKGNFPGRFSGRQFSNSRSEMNVSTLELGDSALYLCASSQNENSPLHFGNGTRLTVT.

The V and J genes are TRBV7-2 and TRBJ2-1, with no clear D. V was shortened by 2 bases and J by 7 bases, with 15 bases between the two germline ends. The length of the CDR3 is 15 residues. Germline-derived CDR1 and CDR2 are SGHTA and FQGNSA. CDR3 coding DNA: TGTGCCAGCAGCTTACTGACCCTCCTAGGGAATGAGCAGTTCTTC. Translating gives CASSLLTLLGNEQFF. The whole variable domain, filled in from reference TRBV7-2 and TRBJ2-1, reads GAGVSQSPSNKVTEKGKDVELRCDPISGHTALYWYRQSLGQGLEFLIYFQGNSAPDKSGLPSDRFSAERTGGSVSTLTIQRTQQEDSAVYLCASSLLTLLGNEQFFGPGTRLTVL.

The chain links TRBV18 to TRBJ1-2, with 8 positions matching TRBD1. CDR1 KGHSH and CDR2 LQKENI come from the germline V gene. Unmatched junction bases numbered 5, after V lost 7 bases and J lost 1 base. The CDR3 runs to 14 residues. Here the CDR3 DNA reads TGTGCCAGCTGTCGGGACAGGAATAACTATGGCTACACCTTC. Its protein product is CASCRDRNNYGYTF.

This chain joins TRBV30 and TRBJ1-5, with TRBD1 as a possible D gene (6 bases). This CDR3 has 15 residues. In germline, CDR1 is GTSNPN, CDR2 SVGIG (reference sequence). The V end lost 0 bases, the J end lost 5 bases, and 14 bases lay between the germline ends. DNA of the CDR3: TGTGCCTGGAGTGTACCTGGGGGCCCTTATCAGCCCCAGCATTTT. Protein sequence: CAWSVPGGPYQPQHF. Looking up the rest from reference TRBV30 and TRBJ1-5 gives the full variable domain: SQTIHQWPATLVQPVGSPLSLECTVEGTSNPNLYWYRQAAGRGLQLLFYSVGIGQISSEVPQNLSASRPQDRQFILSSKKLLLSDSGFYLCAWSVPGGPYQPQHFGDGTRLSIL.

In DNA form, the CDR3 reads TGTGCCAGCAGCTTGGGTGCGGGCGGGACCGGGGAGCTGTTTTTT. Its translation is CASSLGAGGTGELFF. V usage is TRBV5-4 and J usage is TRBJ2-2, with D possibly TRBD2 on 5 matching bases. CDR1 is SGHNT, CDR2 YYREEE, per germline (reference sequence). The V gene lost 0 bases and the J gene lost 5 bases, with 11 bases spanning the gap. The CDR3 is made up of 15 amino acids.

The V call is TRBV12-3 or TRBV12-4, the J call TRBJ2-4; D unresolved. CDR3 size: 12 residues. Trimming pared 3 bases from V and 7 bases from J, leaving 7 bases between. The CDR3 is CASSLFLNIQYF. The CDR3 DNA reads TGTGCCAGCAGTTTGTTTCTGAACATTCAGTACTTC.

V gene TRBV10-3 combines with J gene TRBJ2-3; 10 nucleotides agree with TRBD2. V shed 4 bases, J shed 5 bases, and the junction held 15 bases outside the gene matches. CDR3 size: 18 residues. Germline loops: CDR1 ENHRY, CDR2 SYGVKD. The CDR3, as DNA: TGTGCCATCAGTGGCCGGGTCCACCCTAGCGGGAGTCAAGATACGCAGTATTTT. Translated: CAISGRVHPSGSQDTQYF.

This clone was seen only once. The chain uses TRBV12-3 or TRBV12-4 and TRBJ2-7, with D unresolved. The CDR3 is made up of 11 amino acids. V dropped 6 bases and J dropped 3 bases, with 6 bases sitting between them. CDR3 amino acids: CASSYSYEQYF. CDR3 in DNA: TGTGCCAGCAGCTATAGCTACGAGCAGTACTTC.